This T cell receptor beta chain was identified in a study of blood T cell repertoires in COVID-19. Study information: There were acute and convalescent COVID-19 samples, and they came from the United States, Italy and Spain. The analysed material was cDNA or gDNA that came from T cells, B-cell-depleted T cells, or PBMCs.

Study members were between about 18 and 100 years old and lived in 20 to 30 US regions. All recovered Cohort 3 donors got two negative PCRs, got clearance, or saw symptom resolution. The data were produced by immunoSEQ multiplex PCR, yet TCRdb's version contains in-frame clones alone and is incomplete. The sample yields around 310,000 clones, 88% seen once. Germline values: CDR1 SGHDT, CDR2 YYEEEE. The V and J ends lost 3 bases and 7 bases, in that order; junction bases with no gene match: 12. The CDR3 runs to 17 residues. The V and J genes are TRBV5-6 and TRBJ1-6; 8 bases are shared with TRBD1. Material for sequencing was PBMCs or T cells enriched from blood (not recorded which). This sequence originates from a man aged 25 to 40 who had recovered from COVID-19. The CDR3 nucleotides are TGTGCCAGCAGCTCAGACTGGACAGGGAGGAGCAATTCACCCCTCCACTTT. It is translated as CASSSDWTGRSNSPLHF.